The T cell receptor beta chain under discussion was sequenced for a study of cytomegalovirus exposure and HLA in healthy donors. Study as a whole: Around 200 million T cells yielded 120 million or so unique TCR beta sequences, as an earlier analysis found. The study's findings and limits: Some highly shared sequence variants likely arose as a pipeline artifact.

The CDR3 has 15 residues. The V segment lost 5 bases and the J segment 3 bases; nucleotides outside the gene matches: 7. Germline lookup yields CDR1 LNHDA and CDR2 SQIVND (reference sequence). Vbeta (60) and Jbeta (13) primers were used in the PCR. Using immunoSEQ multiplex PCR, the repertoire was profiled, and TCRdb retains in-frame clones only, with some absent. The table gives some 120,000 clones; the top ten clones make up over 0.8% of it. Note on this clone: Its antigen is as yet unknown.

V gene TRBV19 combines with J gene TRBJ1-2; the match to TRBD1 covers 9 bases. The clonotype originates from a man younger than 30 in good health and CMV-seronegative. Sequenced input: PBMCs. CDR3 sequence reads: CASSAPGQGYYGYTF. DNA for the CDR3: TGTGCCAGTAGTGCTCCGGGACAGGGCTACTATGGCTACACCTTC.